These T cell receptor beta chains were read from a single sample in a study of T cell responses to AZD1222 COVID-19 vaccine. Assay used: immunoSEQ multiplex PCR; TCRdb lists only in-frame clones, some missing. The sample lists 80,000 to 100,000 clones, about 86% seen once, with about 6% in the top ten. The sample was peripheral blood, taken on day 0 of AZD1222 vaccination. The receptors derive from an adult in good health. The CDR3 runs from the conserved cysteine through the conserved F or W. Each record gives: V gene, D gene, CDR3 length, J gene, clone size, CDR3 protein, CDR3 DNA. The D gene is left open where the match is weak. A row's size may be missing; if present it is once, few, many or a size class.

V: TRBV6-8
D: NA
length: 12
J: TRBJ2-2
size: few
CDR3: CASREPSRELFF
DNA: TGTGCCAGCAGAGAGCCATCTAGGGAGCTGTTTTTT

V: TRBV7-2
D: NA
length: 15
J: TRBJ1-2
size: NA
CDR3: CASSSVTWDGYGYTF
DNA: TGTGCCAGCAGCTCGGTGACATGGGACGGATATGGCTACACCTTC

V: TRBV1
D: NA
length: 17
J: TRBJ2-1
size: NA
CDR3: CTSSQVEQGNRYNEQFF
DNA: TGCACCAGCAGCCAAGTAGAACAGGGGAATCGGTACAATGAGCAGTTCTTC

V: TRBV19
D: NA
length: 15
J: TRBJ1-5
size: NA
CDR3: CASSTHDRPNQPQHF
DNA: TGTGCCAGTAGTACCCACGACAGGCCCAATCAGCCCCAGCATTTT

V: TRBV5-4
D: TRBD1
length: 13
J: TRBJ1-1
size: few
CDR3: CASSLDRGTEAFF
DNA: TGTGCCAGCAGCTTGGACAGGGGCACTGAAGCTTTCTTT

V: TRBV6-6
D: NA
length: 18
J: TRBJ1-5
size: NA
CDR3: CASSQYRTGSGSNQPQHF
DNA: TGTGCCAGCAGTCAATACAGGACGGGATCAGGGAGCAATCAGCCCCAGCATTTT

V: TRBV7-2
D: NA
length: 14
J: TRBJ2-7
size: NA
CDR3: CASSSPGKAYEQYF
DNA: TGTGCCAGCAGCTCACCGGGGAAGGCCTACGAGCAGTACTTC

V: TRBV9
D: TRBD1
length: 15
J: TRBJ1-3
size: NA
CDR3: CASSVGGQGRDTIYF
DNA: TGTGCCAGCAGCGTAGGGGGACAGGGTCGGGACACCATATATTTT

V: TRBV6-1
D: NA
length: 12
J: TRBJ1-2
size: NA
CDR3: CASSEAKFGYTF
DNA: TGTGCCAGCAGTGAAGCTAAGTTTGGCTACACCTTC

V: TRBV9
D: TRBD1
length: 14
J: TRBJ2-3
size: NA
CDR3: CASSVGTGIDTQYF
DNA: TGTGCCAGCAGCGTTGGGACAGGTATAGATACGCAGTATTTT

V: TRBV7-6
D: NA
length: 15
J: TRBJ2-5
size: NA
CDR3: CASSLDAGPQETQYF
DNA: TGTGCCAGCAGCTTAGATGCAGGACCCCAAGAGACCCAGTACTTC

V: TRBV4-1
D: NA
length: 15
J: TRBJ2-3
size: NA
CDR3: CASSHLPGAGDTQYF
DNA: TGCGCCAGCAGCCATCTCCCGGGGGCAGGAGATACGCAGTATTTT

V: TRBV10-2
D: TRBD1
length: 13
J: TRBJ2-7
size: NA
CDR3: CASSSGQQYEQYF
DNA: TGCGCCAGCAGTTCGGGACAGCAATACGAGCAGTACTTC

V: TRBV7-2
D: NA
length: 16
J: TRBJ2-5
size: NA
CDR3: CASSLAVTALWETQYF
DNA: TGTGCCAGCAGCTTAGCGGTTACCGCCCTTTGGGAGACCCAGTACTTC

V: TRBV2
D: TRBD1
length: 14
J: TRBJ1-5
size: NA
CDR3: CASSSTGGNQPQHF
DNA: TGTGCCAGCAGTTCCACAGGGGGCAATCAGCCCCAGCATTTT

V: TRBV9
D: TRBD2
length: 22
J: TRBJ2-3
size: NA
CDR3: CASSAGLAGGPNPASSTDTQYF
DNA: TGTGCCAGCAGCGCAGGACTAGCGGGAGGACCAAATCCAGCCTCTAGCACAGATACGCAGTATTTT

V: TRBV12-3/TRBV12-4
D: TRBD1
length: 12
J: TRBJ1-1
size: NA
CDR3: CASNKDRGEAFF
DNA: TGTGCCAGCAATAAGGACAGGGGTGAAGCTTTCTTT

V: TRBV7-3
D: NA
length: 16
J: TRBJ1-1
size: NA
CDR3: CASSLRAGTTNTEAFF
DNA: TGTGCCAGCAGCCTGAGAGCCGGGACGACGAACACTGAAGCTTTCTTT

V: TRBV5-1
D: NA
length: 13
J: TRBJ1-2
size: few
CDR3: CASMPGGNYGYTF
DNA: TGCGCCAGCATGCCGGGTGGGAACTATGGCTACACCTTC

V: TRBV27
D: TRBD2
length: 15
J: TRBJ2-3
size: NA
CDR3: CASRTSGSITDTQYF
DNA: TGTGCCAGCAGGACGAGCGGGAGTATTACAGATACGCAGTATTTT

V: TRBV18
D: NA
length: 12
J: TRBJ1-1
size: NA
CDR3: CASSSGDAEAFF
DNA: TGTGCCAGCTCATCCGGGGATGCTGAAGCTTTCTTT

V: TRBV4-2
D: NA
length: 16
J: TRBJ2-1
size: NA
CDR3: CASSQEWTGSYNEQFF
DNA: TGTGCCAGCAGCCAAGAGTGGACCGGCTCCTACAATGAGCAGTTCTTC

V: TRBV29-1
D: NA
length: 12
J: TRBJ1-1
size: NA
CDR3: CSAKAGEAEAFF
DNA: TGCAGCGCGAAAGCGGGGGAAGCTGAAGCTTTCTTT

V: TRBV5-1
D: TRBD1
length: 15
J: TRBJ1-2
size: few
CDR3: CASSVGTETNYGYTF
DNA: TGCGCCAGCAGCGTCGGGACAGAAACTAACTATGGCTACACCTTC

V: TRBV5-6
D: TRBD1
length: 13
J: TRBJ1-2
size: NA
CDR3: CASRYTGGDGYTF
DNA: TGTGCCAGCAGGTACACAGGGGGCGATGGCTACACCTTC

V: TRBV11-3
D: NA
length: 15
J: TRBJ1-1
size: NA
CDR3: CASSLEQGGNTEAFF
DNA: TGTGCCAGCAGCTTAGAACAGGGTGGGAACACTGAAGCTTTCTTT

V: TRBV5-4
D: NA
length: 15
J: TRBJ1-2
size: NA
CDR3: CASSPGGQGVYGYTF
DNA: TGTGCCAGCAGCCCGGGGGGCCAGGGAGTATATGGCTACACCTTC

V: TRBV6-5
D: NA
length: 11
J: TRBJ1-5
size: NA
CDR3: CATGKNQPQHF
DNA: TGTGCCACCGGAAAGAATCAGCCCCAGCATTTT

V: TRBV21-1
D: NA
length: 13
J: TRBJ2-1
size: NA
CDR3: CASSRGDSFEQFF
DNA: TGTGCCAGCAGCAGGGGGGACAGTTTTGAGCAGTTCTTC

V: TRBV18
D: NA
length: 13
J: TRBJ1-5
size: NA
CDR3: CASSGDSNQPQHF
DNA: TGTGCCAGCTCAGGTGATAGCAATCAGCCCCAGCATTTT

V: TRBV5-1
D: NA
length: 14
J: TRBJ1-2
size: NA
CDR3: CASSRETLDYGYTF
DNA: TGCGCCAGCAGCAGAGAGACCCTCGACTATGGCTACACCTTC

V: TRBV7-9
D: TRBD2
length: 16
J: TRBJ2-2
size: NA
CDR3: CASPLGSGGPTGELFF
DNA: TGTGCCAGCCCCTTGGGGAGCGGGGGCCCCACCGGGGAGCTGTTTTTT

V: TRBV5-6
D: NA
length: 12
J: TRBJ1-2
size: NA
CDR3: CASTNEVYGYTF
DNA: TGTGCCAGCACCAACGAGGTCTATGGCTACACCTTC

V: TRBV6-1
D: NA
length: 21
J: TRBJ1-5
size: NA
CDR3: CASSEVWGYRGASLGNQPQHF
DNA: TGTGCCAGCAGTGAAGTTTGGGGCTATCGGGGGGCCTCTCTGGGCAATCAGCCCCAGCATTTT

V: TRBV7-2
D: NA
length: 15
J: TRBJ2-1
size: few
CDR3: CASSLEDSFYNEQFF
DNA: TGTGCCAGCAGCTTAGAGGACAGCTTTTACAATGAGCAGTTCTTC

V: TRBV5-5
D: NA
length: 14
J: TRBJ1-1
size: NA
CDR3: CASSLVTMNTEAFF
DNA: TGTGCCAGCAGCTTGGTCACCATGAACACTGAAGCTTTCTTT

V: TRBV30
D: NA
length: 11
J: TRBJ2-2
size: NA
CDR3: CAWSVAGELFF
DNA: TGTGCCTGGAGTGTGGCCGGGGAGCTGTTTTTT

V: TRBV6-1
D: NA
length: 15
J: TRBJ1-5
size: few
CDR3: CASSEANRGNQPQHF
DNA: TGTGCCAGCAGTGAAGCAAACAGGGGCAATCAGCCCCAGCATTTT

V: TRBV3-1/TRBV3-2
D: NA
length: 15
J: TRBJ2-1
size: NA
CDR3: CASSLEWGPYNEQFF
DNA: TGTGCCAGCAGCCTAGAATGGGGTCCCTACAATGAGCAGTTCTTC

V: TRBV7-9
D: NA
length: 15
J: TRBJ2-2
size: NA
CDR3: CASSFLSDLTGELFF
DNA: TGTGCCAGCAGCTTTCTTAGCGACCTCACCGGGGAGCTGTTTTTT

V: TRBV4-1
D: NA
length: 14
J: TRBJ1-3
size: once
CDR3: CASSQDWGVNTIYF
DNA: TGCGCCAGCAGCCAAGATTGGGGGGTAAACACCATATATTTT